Below, 16 T cell receptor beta chains from the same sample are listed, as sequenced in a study of T cell changes during pregnancy in multiple sclerosis. This table comes from immunoSEQ multiplex PCR, and its TCRdb copy is limited to in-frame clones, with some not included. The data show 90,000 or so clones, with 85% to 95% seen just once and around 1.8% held by the top ten. Sequencing used peripheral blood, obtained in the first trimester of pregnancy. These receptors all stem from a female donor in good health, enrolled as a control in a pregnancy study.

The genes are TRBV5-4 and TRBJ1-1, with D perhaps TRBD1 (5 bases). V shed 4 bases and J shed 8 bases, with 18 bases lying between them. Per germline, CDR1 SGHNT and CDR2 YYREEE (reference sequence). The length of the CDR3 is 14 residues. DNA of the CDR3: TGTGCCAGCAGCCAACGTAGGGGTTACTCCGAAGCTTTCTTT. Translated, it gives CASSQRRGYSEAFF.

The rearrangement uses TRBV7-6 and TRBJ1-1; D gene unclear. Germline lookup yields CDR1 SGHVS and CDR2 FNYEAQ. This CDR3 has 13 residues. V was pared by 5 bases and J by 2 bases, with 9 bases between. The CDR3 sequence: CASSRRINTEAFF. In nucleotides, the CDR3 is TGTGCCAGCAGCCGGAGGATTAACACTGAAGCTTTCTTT.

The sample holds a few counts of this clone. This chain's CDR3 is CAIRETGQYGYTF. The CDR3 coding sequence is TGTGCCATCAGGGAGACAGGGCAGTATGGCTACACCTTC. The chain couples TRBV10-3 to TRBJ1-2; TRBD1 aligns across 7 bases. The CDR3 loop spans 13 amino acids. The germline V gene encodes CDR1 ENHRY and CDR2 SYGVKD. Trimming took 6 bases from V and 5 from J; bases not matched to a gene: 6.

The gene calls are TRBV28 and TRBJ1-3; D is possibly TRBD1 (5 bases). The length of the CDR3 is 15 residues. Germline values: CDR1 MDHEN, CDR2 SYDVKM. V was shortened by 6 bases and J by 2 bases, with 14 bases between the two germline ends. The CDR3 DNA reads as TGTGCCAGCAGGGGTACGGGACTACCTGGAAACACCATATATTTT. It translates to CASRGTGLPGNTIYF.

The genes are TRBV5-1 and TRBJ2-7; 7 bases fit TRBD2. The CDR3 is 14 residues long. Trimming removed 4 bases from V and 2 bases from J; junction bases left unmatched: 6. The germline CDR1 and CDR2 sequences are SGHRS and YFSETQ. The CDR3 nucleotides are TGCGCCAGCAGCCGAACTAGCGTAGCCTACGAGCAGTACTTC. This gives the protein CASSRTSVAYEQYF.

The chain recombines TRBV7-6 with TRBJ1-1; D gene unclear. Germline lookup yields CDR1 SGHVS and CDR2 FNYEAQ. The CDR3 totals 13 residues. The V and J ends lost 3 bases and 1 base respectively, with 6 bases between them. The CDR3 DNA is TGTGCCAGCAGCTTTGGGAGGAACACTGAAGCTTTCTTT. This codes for CASSFGRNTEAFF.

This rearrangement joins TRBV27 to TRBJ2-2; TRBD2 might be the D (7 bases). The CDR3 extends over 16 amino acids. V was trimmed by 7 bases and J by 2 bases, leaving 17 bases between them. Germline CDR1 MNHEY, CDR2 SMNVEV (reference sequence). Written as DNA, the CDR3 is TGTGCCAGCATTCAGAGGGGGGGCACTAACACCGGGGAGCTGTTTTTT. This codes for CASIQRGGTNTGELFF.

V and J are TRBV9 and TRBJ2-3; the D gene is possibly TRBD2 (5 bases). From germline, CDR1 is SGDLS and CDR2 YYNGEE. V was pared by 0 bases and J by 3 bases, with 5 bases between. The CDR3 has 13 amino acids. The CDR3 bases are TGTGCCAGCAGCGTAGGGGAGACAGATACGCAGTATTTT. Amino acid sequence: CASSVGETDTQYF.

The V call is TRBV11-2, the J call TRBJ2-1; 10 bases agree with TRBD1. This CDR3 is built from 15 residues. Germline V gene sequence: CDR1 SGHAT, CDR2 FQNNGV. J gave up 8 bases and V 0 bases, and 4 bases lay outside the gene matches. The CDR3 DNA sequence: TGTGCCAGCAGCTTAGATGGGACAGGGGTCGATGAGCAGTTCTTC. This gives the protein CASSLDGTGVDEQFF.

The chain combines TRBV7-9 with TRBJ1-1; D perhaps matches TRBD1 (6 bases). V lost 6 bases, J lost 6 bases, and 17 bases lay in between. Germline V gives CDR1 SEHNR, CDR2 FQNEAQ (reference sequence). The CDR3 loop spans 14 amino acids. Here the CDR3 DNA reads TGTGCCAGCAGTCCCAAGGGGGGAGGGGCTGAAGCTTTCTTT. Protein product: CASSPKGGGAEAFF.

This chain links TRBV7-2 with TRBJ2-7; TRBD1 matches 10 bases. This CDR3 region has 15 residues. Germline lookup yields CDR1 SGHTA and CDR2 FQGNSA. Germline trimming cut 5 bases from V and 3 bases from J; bases unmatched to any gene: 7. Here the CDR3 reads CASSAGQGGLYEQYF. CDR3 in DNA: TGTGCCAGCAGCGCCGGACAGGGGGGTCTCTACGAGCAGTACTTC.

V usage is TRBV4-3 and J usage is TRBJ1-1; 10 bases fit TRBD1. Germline lookup yields CDR1 LGHNA and CDR2 YSLEER. V shed 0 bases and J 0 bases; nucleotides not matched to a gene: 19. This CDR3 comprises 22 residues. In nucleotides, the CDR3 is TGCGCCAGCAGCCAAGATAACCCCACACCCGGGACAGGGGTACTGGTGAACACTGAAGCTTTCTTT. Residues: CASSQDNPTPGTGVLVNTEAFF.

About this clone: The junction and the germline gene differ at one end; a read error may be behind it. The chain uses TRBV7-3 and TRBJ2-5; no clear D. The CDR3 is made up of 13 amino acids. Looked up from germline, CDR1 is SGHTA and CDR2 is FQGTGA. CDR3 sequence reads: CASSVTREETQYF. The CDR3 nucleotides are TGTGCCAGCAGCGTAACGCGAGAGGAGACCCAGTACTTC.

The rearrangement links TRBV5-1 to TRBJ1-3, with TRBD1 matching over 7 bases. The V segment lost 0 bases and the J segment 4 bases; nucleotides outside the gene matches: 4. The germline CDR1 and CDR2 sequences are SGHRS and YFSETQ. The CDR3 loop spans 15 amino acids. DNA of the CDR3: TGCGCCAGCAGCTTGGAAAGGGGGCCAGGAAACACCATATATTTT. Translated: CASSLERGPGNTIYF.

The CDR3 nucleotides read TGTGCCAGCAGTATACCGGCGTATTTGTTCGGGAATGAAAAACTGTTTTTT. It encodes CASSIPAYLFGNEKLFF. The chain carries TRBV25-1 and TRBJ1-4; D gene unclear. CDR1 and CDR2 from the germline V gene are MGHDK and SYGVNS. With 5 bases removed from V and 5 bases from J, the gap between germline ends came to 21 bases. The CDR3 extends over 17 amino acids.

V gene TRBV7-2 combines with J gene TRBJ1-2; 10 bases agree with TRBD1. The CDR3 is 13 amino acids. With 0 bases clipped from V and 10 bases from J, the junction kept 2 bases outside the gene matches. In germline, CDR1 is SGHTA, CDR2 FQGNSA. Here the CDR3 DNA reads TGTGCCAGCAGCTTAGCCGGGACAGGGGACTACACCTTC. The encoded protein is CASSLAGTGDYTF.